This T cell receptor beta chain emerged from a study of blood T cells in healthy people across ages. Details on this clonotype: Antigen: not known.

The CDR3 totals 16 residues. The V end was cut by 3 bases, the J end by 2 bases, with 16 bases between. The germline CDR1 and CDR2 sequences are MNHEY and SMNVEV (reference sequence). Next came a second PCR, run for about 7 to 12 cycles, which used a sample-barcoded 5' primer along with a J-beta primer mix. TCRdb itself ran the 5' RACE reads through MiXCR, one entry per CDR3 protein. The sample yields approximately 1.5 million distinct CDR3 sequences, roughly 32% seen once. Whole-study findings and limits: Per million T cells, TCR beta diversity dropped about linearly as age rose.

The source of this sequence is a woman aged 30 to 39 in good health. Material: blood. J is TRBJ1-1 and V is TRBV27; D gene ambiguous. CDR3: CASSFQPIIFNTEAFF. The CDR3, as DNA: TGTGCCAGCAGTTTTCAGCCGATTATCTTCAACACTGAAGCTTTCTTT.